This TCR beta chain appears in the sequencing data of a study of graft-versus-host responses after intestinal transplantation. Trimming cost V 4 bases and J 0 bases, with 7 bases left between them. The germline gives CDR1 MGHDK, CDR2 SYGVNS. The CDR3 loop spans 15 amino acids. This clone appeared once. Its specificity is not known. Produced via immunoSEQ multiplex PCR; TCRdb's table is partial and in-frame only. The table records some 130,000 clones, more than 90% of them present only once. This TCR was sampled from a human donor who received an intestinal transplant. The rearrangement joins TRBV25-1 to TRBJ1-6; D unclear. Sequenced material: unstimulated CD4+ T cells sorted from spleen or lymph node cells, taken before intestinal transplant. For the CDR3, the DNA is TGTGCCAGCAGTGCTCTAGACTCCTATAATTCACCCCTCCACTTT. Residues: CASSALDSYNSPLHF. The variable domain in full, completed from reference TRBV25-1 and TRBJ1-6, reads EADIYQTPRYLVIGTGKKITLECSQTMGHDKMYWYQQDPGMELHLIHYSYGVNSTEKGDLSSESTVSRIRTEHFPLTLESARPSHTSQYLCASSALDSYNSPLHFGNGTRLTVT.